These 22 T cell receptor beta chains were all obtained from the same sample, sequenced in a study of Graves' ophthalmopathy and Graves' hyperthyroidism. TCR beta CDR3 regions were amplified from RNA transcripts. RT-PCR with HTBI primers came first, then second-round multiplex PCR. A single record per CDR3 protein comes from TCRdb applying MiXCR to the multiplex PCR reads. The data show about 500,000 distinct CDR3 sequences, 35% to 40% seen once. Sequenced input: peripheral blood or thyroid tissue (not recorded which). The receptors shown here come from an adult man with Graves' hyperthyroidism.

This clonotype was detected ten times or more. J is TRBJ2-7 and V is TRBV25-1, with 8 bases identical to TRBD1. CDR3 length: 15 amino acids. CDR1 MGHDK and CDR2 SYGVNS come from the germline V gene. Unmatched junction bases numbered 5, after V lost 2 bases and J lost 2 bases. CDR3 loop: CASSEGTRGPYEQYF. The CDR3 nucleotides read TGTGCCAGCAGTGAAGGGACCAGGGGGCCCTACGAGCAGTACTTC.

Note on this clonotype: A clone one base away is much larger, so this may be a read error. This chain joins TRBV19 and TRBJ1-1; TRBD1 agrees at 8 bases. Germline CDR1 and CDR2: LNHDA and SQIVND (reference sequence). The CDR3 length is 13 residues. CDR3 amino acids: CASLDRVRTETFF. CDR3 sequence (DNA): TGTGCCAGTCTGGACAGGGTGCGTACTGAAACTTTCTTT.

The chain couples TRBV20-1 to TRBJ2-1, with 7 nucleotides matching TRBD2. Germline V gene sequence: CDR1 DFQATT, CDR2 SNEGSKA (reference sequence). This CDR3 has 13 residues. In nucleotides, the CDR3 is TGCAGCGTTGAAGGCGGGAGTTTCGATGAGCAGTTCTTC. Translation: CSVEGGSFDEQFF.

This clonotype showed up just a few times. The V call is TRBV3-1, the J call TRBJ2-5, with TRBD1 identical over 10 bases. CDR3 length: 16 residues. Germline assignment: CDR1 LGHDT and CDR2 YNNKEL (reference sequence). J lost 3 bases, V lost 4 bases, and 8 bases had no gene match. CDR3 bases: TGTGCCAGCAGCCTCCGGGACAGGGGATACGAAGAGACCCAGTACTTC. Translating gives CASSLRDRGYEETQYF.

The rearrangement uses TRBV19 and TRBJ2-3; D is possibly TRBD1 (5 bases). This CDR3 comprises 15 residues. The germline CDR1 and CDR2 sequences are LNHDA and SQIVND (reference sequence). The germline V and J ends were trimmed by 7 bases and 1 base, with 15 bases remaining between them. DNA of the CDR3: TGTGCCAGTACCATAAGGGGCGTCGGCACAGATACGCAGTATTTT. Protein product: CASTIRGVGTDTQYF.

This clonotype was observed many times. The CDR3 region is CASFSQGTLREQYF. As DNA, the CDR3 is TGTGCCAGTTTTTCGCAGGGCACCCTACGAGAGCAGTACTTC. V gene TRBV6-5 combines with J gene TRBJ2-7; the D gene is possibly TRBD1 (5 bases). Germline V lookup: CDR1 MNHEY, CDR2 SVGAGI. V was cut by 9 bases and J by 7 bases, with 22 bases left in between. This CDR3 spans 14 amino acids.

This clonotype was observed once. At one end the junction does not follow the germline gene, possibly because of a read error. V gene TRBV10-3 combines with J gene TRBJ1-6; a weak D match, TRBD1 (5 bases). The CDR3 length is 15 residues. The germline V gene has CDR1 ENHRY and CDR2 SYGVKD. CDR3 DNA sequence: TGTGCCAGCAGTTACTCAGGGAATAGTAATTCACCCCCCCACTTT. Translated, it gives CASSYSGNSNSPPHF.

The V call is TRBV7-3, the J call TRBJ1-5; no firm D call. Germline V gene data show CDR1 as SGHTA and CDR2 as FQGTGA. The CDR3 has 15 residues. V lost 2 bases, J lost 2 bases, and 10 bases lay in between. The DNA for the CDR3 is TGTGCCAGCAGCTTAGACGGTCGTGGCAATCAGCCCCAGCATTTT. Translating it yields CASSLDGRGNQPQHF.

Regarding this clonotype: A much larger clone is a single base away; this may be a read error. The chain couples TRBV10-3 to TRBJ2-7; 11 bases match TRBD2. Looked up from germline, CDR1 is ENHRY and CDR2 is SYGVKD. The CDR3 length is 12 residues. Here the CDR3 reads CAIRIAGGPQCF. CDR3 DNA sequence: TGTGCCATCAGGATAGCGGGAGGGCCCCAGTGCTTC.

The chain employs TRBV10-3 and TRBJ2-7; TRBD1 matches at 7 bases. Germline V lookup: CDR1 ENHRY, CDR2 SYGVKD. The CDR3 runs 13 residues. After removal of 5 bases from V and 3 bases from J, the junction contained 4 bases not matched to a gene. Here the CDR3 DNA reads TGTGCCATCAGTTCCGGGACAGACTACGAGCAGTACTTC. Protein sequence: CAISSGTDYEQYF.

CDR3: CSVESSGGQETQYF. Here the CDR3 DNA reads TGCAGCGTTGAGTCTAGCGGGGGCCAAGAGACCCAGTACTTC. The rearrangement uses TRBV29-1 and TRBJ2-5, with 10 bases that match TRBD2. This CDR3 region has 14 residues. V shed 3 bases and J 1 base; nucleotides not matched to a gene: 2. Germline values: CDR1 SQVTM, CDR2 ANQGSEA.

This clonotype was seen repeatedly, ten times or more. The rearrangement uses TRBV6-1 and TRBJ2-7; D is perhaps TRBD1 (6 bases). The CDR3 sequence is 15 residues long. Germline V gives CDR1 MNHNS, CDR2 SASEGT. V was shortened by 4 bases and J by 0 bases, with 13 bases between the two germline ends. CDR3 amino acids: CASSVDSFPSYEQYF. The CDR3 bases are TGTGCCAGCAGTGTGGACAGCTTTCCCTCCTACGAGCAGTACTTC.

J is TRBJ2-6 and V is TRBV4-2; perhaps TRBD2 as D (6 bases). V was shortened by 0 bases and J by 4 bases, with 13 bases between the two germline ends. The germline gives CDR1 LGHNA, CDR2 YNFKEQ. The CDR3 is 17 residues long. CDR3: CASSQERDAGGANVLTF. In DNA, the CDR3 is TGTGCCAGCAGCCAAGAGAGGGACGCGGGGGGGGCCAACGTCCTGACTTTC.

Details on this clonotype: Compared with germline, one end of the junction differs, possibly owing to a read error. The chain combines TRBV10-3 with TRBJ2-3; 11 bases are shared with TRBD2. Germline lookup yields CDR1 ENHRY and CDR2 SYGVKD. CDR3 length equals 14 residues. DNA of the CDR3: TGTGCCAGCAGTTACGGACTAGCGGGAGATACGCAGTATTTT. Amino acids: CASSYGLAGDTQYF.

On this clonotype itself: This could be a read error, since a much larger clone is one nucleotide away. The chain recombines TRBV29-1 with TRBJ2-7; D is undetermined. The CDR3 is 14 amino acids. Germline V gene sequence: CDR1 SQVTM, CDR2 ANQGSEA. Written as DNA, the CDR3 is TGCAGCATTATACACCCCGACACAGTCTACGAGCAGTGCTTC. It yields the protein CSIIHPDTVYEQCF.

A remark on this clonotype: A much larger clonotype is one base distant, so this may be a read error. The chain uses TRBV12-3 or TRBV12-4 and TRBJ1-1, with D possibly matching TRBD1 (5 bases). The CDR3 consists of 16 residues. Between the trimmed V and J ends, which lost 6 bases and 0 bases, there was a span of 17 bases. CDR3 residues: CASSCRWGRMNTEAFF. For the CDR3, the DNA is TGTGCCAGCAGCTGCAGGTGGGGGAGGATGAACACTGAAGCTTTCTTT.

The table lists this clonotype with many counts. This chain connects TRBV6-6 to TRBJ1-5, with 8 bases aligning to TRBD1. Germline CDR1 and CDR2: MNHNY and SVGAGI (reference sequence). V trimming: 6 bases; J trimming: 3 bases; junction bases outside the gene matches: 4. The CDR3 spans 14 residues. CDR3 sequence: CASSRQGNNQPQHF. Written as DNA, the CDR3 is TGTGCCAGCAGCCGACAGGGGAACAATCAGCCCCAGCATTTT.

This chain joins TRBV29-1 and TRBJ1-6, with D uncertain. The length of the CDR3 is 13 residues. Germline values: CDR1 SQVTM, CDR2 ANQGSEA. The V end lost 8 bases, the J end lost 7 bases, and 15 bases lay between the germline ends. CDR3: CSIREYRNSPLHF. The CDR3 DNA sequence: TGCAGCATACGAGAGTACAGAAATTCACCCCTCCACTTT.

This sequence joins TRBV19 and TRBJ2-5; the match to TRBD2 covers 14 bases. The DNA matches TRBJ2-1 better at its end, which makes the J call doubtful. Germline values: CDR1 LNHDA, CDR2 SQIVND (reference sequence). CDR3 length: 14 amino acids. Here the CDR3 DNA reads TGTGCCAGTAGTGGGACTAGCGGGAGAAATGAGCAGTTCTTC. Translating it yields CASSGTSGRNEQFF.

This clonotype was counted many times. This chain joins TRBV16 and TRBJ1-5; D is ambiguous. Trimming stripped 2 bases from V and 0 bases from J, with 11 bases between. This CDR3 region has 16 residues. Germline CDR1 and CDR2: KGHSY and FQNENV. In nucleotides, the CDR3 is TGTGCCAGCAGCCAAGGAGGGCAGAATAGCAATCAGCCCCAGCATTTT. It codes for CASSQGGQNSNQPQHF. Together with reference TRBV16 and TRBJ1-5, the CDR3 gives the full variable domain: GEEVAQTPKHLVRGEGQKAKLYCAPIKGHSYVFWYQQVLKNEFKFLISFQNENVFDETGMPKERFSAKCLPNSPCSLEIQATKLEDSAVYFCASSQGGQNSNQPQHFGDGTRLSIL.

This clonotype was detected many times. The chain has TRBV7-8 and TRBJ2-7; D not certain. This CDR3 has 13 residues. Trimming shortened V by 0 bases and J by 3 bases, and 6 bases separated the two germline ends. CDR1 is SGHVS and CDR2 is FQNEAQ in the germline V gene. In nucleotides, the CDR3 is TGTGCCAGCAGCTTAGCGGCAGGCTACGAGCAGTACTTC. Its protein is CASSLAAGYEQYF. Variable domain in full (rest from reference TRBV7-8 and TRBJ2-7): GAGVSQSPRYKVAKRGQDVALRCDPISGHVSLFWYQQALGQGPEFLTYFQNEAQLDKSGLPSDRFFAERPEGSVSTLKIQRTQQEDSAVYLCASSLAAGYEQYFGPGTRLTVT.

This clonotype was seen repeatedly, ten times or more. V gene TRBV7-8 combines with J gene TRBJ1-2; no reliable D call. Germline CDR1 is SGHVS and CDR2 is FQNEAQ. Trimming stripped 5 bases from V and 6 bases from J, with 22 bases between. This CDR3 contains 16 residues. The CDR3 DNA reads TGTGCCAGCAGCATGGCTATACCTCCCGGCAGTCATGGCTACACCTTC. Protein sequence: CASSMAIPPGSHGYTF. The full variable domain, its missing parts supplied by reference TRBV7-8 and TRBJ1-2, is GAGVSQSPRYKVAKRGQDVALRCDPISGHVSLFWYQQALGQGPEFLTYFQNEAQLDKSGLPSDRFFAERPEGSVSTLKIQRTQQEDSAVYLCASSMAIPPGSHGYTFGSGTRLTVV.